This TCR beta chain was captured by sequencing in a study of technical replicates of blood from a few donors (dated 2017 in TCRdb). Libraries were built with the immunoSEQ multiplex PCR assay. The clones in this table, taken by TCRdb from immuneACCESS, are in-frame only. Not every clone is retained; where verified, under half of the shortfall comes from an unresolved V gene, and the cause of the rest is unknown. The sample table shows some 56,000 clones, and 90% to 95% are seen once. The ten top clones hold approximately 3.4% of the sample. V is pared back by 2 bases and J by 6 bases, with 15 bases lying between the germline termini. The CDR1 and CDR2 encoded by the germline V gene are SGHTA and FQGTGA. The CDR3, cysteine through phenylalanine, is 15 amino acids long. The sequence is cut down to CDR3 DNA, 45 bases in frame from base 1. Of note for this clone: Its antigen is still unknown. Qualities for individual bases were not recorded, and no much larger clone is one base off.

This TCR derives from a human donor in good health. Some clones in this sample may be carry-over from other donors' samples. Recombination linked TRBV7-3 to TRBJ2-3; matching of 6 bases hints at TRBD1 as the D gene. The sample comprised PBMCs. The DNA sequence reads TGTGCCAGCAGCTTATTAGGGGGAGATAGGGATACGCAGTATTTT. This encodes CASSLLGGDRDTQYF.